This entry concerns a single TCR beta chain. Its antigen is still unknown. This entry comes from a study of T cell responses to AZD1222 COVID-19 vaccine. Study-wide points: Along spike, vaccine-associated CD4 TCRs were found throughout, with dominance at 160-218 and 743-854. White British people made up most donors, females outnumbered males, and clonal diversity was possibly underestimated. Only after the peak T cell response were repertoires sampled. Among spike-specific TCRs, nearly half reportedly target unmutated variant regions.

Repertoires were generated with immunoSEQ multiplex PCR, while TCRdb's copy carries only in-frame clones and drops some. The sample shows some 140,000 clones, under 95% of them seen only once. CDR3 length: 15 amino acids. CDR1 SGHTA and CDR2 FQGNSA come from the germline V gene. V gave up 3 bases and J gave up 6 bases; unmatched junction bases: 8. This TCR came from an adult in good health. The rearrangement uses TRBV7-2 and TRBJ1-1, with 9 bases lining up with TRBD1. The sequences come from peripheral blood, collected on day 0 of AZD1222 vaccination. The CDR3 sequence is CASSFNRGQSAEAFF. In DNA form, the CDR3 reads TGTGCCAGCAGCTTTAACAGGGGGCAGTCGGCTGAAGCTTTCTTT. The complete variable domain, with remaining parts taken from reference TRBV7-2 and TRBJ1-1, reads GAGVSQSPSNKVTEKGKDVELRCDPISGHTALYWYRQSLGQGLEFLIYFQGNSAPDKSGLPSDRFSAERTGGSVSTLTIQRTQQEDSAVYLCASSFNRGQSAEAFFGQGTRLTVV.